Below, 30 T cell receptor beta chains from the same sample are listed, as sequenced in a study of blood T cells in healthy people across ages. Alongside a J-beta primer mix, a sample-barcoded 5' primer served in a second PCR lasting about 7 to 11 cycles. In TCRdb, the 5' RACE reads were re-called with MiXCR into one record per CDR3 protein. The sample records 1,500,000 or so distinct CDR3 sequences, 55% to 75% being singletons. Specimen: blood. These receptors were collected from a man aged 18 to 30 in good health.

The rearrangement links TRBV4-2 to TRBJ2-1, with 9 bases identical to TRBD2. The CDR3 length is 18 residues. In germline, CDR1 is LGHNA, CDR2 YNFKEQ. Germline trimming cut 2 bases from V and 4 bases from J; bases unmatched to any gene: 12. CDR3 protein: CASSQIFPSGTAYNEQFF. The CDR3, as DNA: TGTGCCAGCAGCCAAATATTTCCTAGCGGGACTGCTTACAATGAGCAGTTCTTC.

The chain recombines TRBV19 with TRBJ1-2; TRBD1 matches at 7 bases. This CDR3 spans 13 amino acids. The junction had 11 bases not matched to a gene; V was cut back by 10 bases and J by 6 bases. Germline V gives CDR1 LNHDA, CDR2 SQIVND (reference sequence). CDR3 protein: CATRRGTADGYTF. In DNA form, the CDR3 reads TGTGCCACTAGGAGGGGGACAGCCGATGGCTACACCTTC.

The chain couples TRBV20-1 to TRBJ1-1, with D possibly TRBD1 on 5 matching bases. CDR1 DFQATT and CDR2 SNEGSKA come from the germline V gene (reference sequence). The CDR3 covers 13 residues. Trimming left V 5 bases short and J 2 bases short, with 12 bases between. The CDR3 reads CSAGGTENTEAFF. The DNA of the CDR3 is TGCAGTGCTGGGGGGACGGAAAACACTGAAGCTTTCTTT.

The J gene is TRBJ2-5, the V gene TRBV7-9, with 9 bases identical to TRBD2. Germline V lookup: CDR1 SEHNR, CDR2 FQNEAQ (reference sequence). CDR3 length: 16 amino acids. J gave up 7 bases and V 2 bases, and 11 bases lay outside the gene matches. The DNA for the CDR3 is TGTGCCAGCAGCTTATTGCCCCAGGGACTAGCTGGGACCCAGTACTTC. Its translation: CASSLLPQGLAGTQYF.

This clonotype was detected once. This chain uses TRBV4-1 with TRBJ2-3; D unclear. Trimming shortened V by 0 bases and J by 4 bases, and 14 bases separated the two germline ends. Germline assignment: CDR1 MGHRA and CDR2 YSYEKL. The CDR3 loop spans 16 amino acids. CDR3 sequence reads: CASSQDWQTSADTQYF. In nucleotides, the CDR3 is TGCGCCAGCAGCCAAGACTGGCAGACCAGCGCAGATACGCAGTATTTT.

The CDR3 sequence: CAISESNSGEINEKLFF. The CDR3 DNA follows: TGTGCCATCAGTGAGTCTAATTCGGGGGAAATTAATGAAAAACTGTTTTTT. The genes are TRBV10-3 and TRBJ1-4, with D tentatively TRBD1 (5 bases). Germline V gives CDR1 ENHRY, CDR2 SYGVKD. This CDR3 contains 17 residues. Between the trimmed V and J ends, which lost 0 bases and 4 bases, there was a span of 15 bases.

To note about this clonotype: One end of the junction does not line up with germline, which may come from a read error. The genes are TRBV4-2 and TRBJ2-6, with 10 nucleotides matching TRBD1. CDR1 is LGHNA, CDR2 YNFKEQ, per germline. The CDR3 has 17 residues. The CDR3: CASSSPGQGTGATVLTF. The CDR3 DNA reads as TGTGCCAGCAGCTCGCCGGGACAGGGGACTGGGGCCACCGTCCTGACTTTC.

This clonotype has more than one count but fewer than ten. The gene calls are TRBV7-9 and TRBJ2-5; 8 positions match TRBD1. The DNA end is a closer match to TRBJ2-7, so the J assignment may be wrong. This CDR3 spans 15 amino acids. CDR1 and CDR2 from the germline V gene are SEHNR and FQNEAQ (reference sequence). CDR3 in amino acids: CASSFLGDRGPEQYF. DNA for the CDR3: TGTGCCAGCAGCTTTCTCGGAGACAGGGGACCCGAGCAGTACTTC.

This clonotype has more than one count but fewer than ten. The CDR3 DNA is TGCAGCGTCAATCGGGGGGACAAAAACATTCAGTACTTC. Protein: CSVNRGDKNIQYF. The gene calls are TRBV29-1 and TRBJ2-4, with 7 bases identical to TRBD2. V gave up 6 bases and J gave up 3 bases; unmatched junction bases: 5. The CDR3 extends over 13 amino acids. Per the germline V gene, CDR1 is SQVTM and CDR2 is ANQGSEA.

This clonotype has more than one count but fewer than ten. This chain connects TRBV20-1 to TRBJ2-3; the D is unclear. Germline V gene lookup returns CDR1 DFQATT and CDR2 SNEGSKA (reference sequence). The V end was cut by 3 bases, the J end by 2 bases, with 6 bases between. The CDR3 contains 12 residues. The CDR3 region has the DNA TGCAGTGCTAGCCCCGACACAGATACGCAGTATTTT. Translated: CSASPDTDTQYF.

The rearrangement links TRBV25-1 to TRBJ1-1; 7 bases are shared with TRBD1. This CDR3 is built from 15 residues. V gave up 5 bases and J gave up 1 base; unmatched junction bases: 7. Germline V gives CDR1 MGHDK, CDR2 SYGVNS. This CDR3 is CASSPKTGKNTEAFF. CDR3 bases: TGTGCCAGCAGTCCAAAGACAGGGAAGAACACTGAAGCTTTCTTT.

Notes on this clonotype: At one end, the junction sequence differs from germline, possibly due to a read error. The gene calls are TRBV4-2 and TRBJ2-5; the D gene is possibly TRBD1 (6 bases). Germline CDR1 LGHNA, CDR2 YNFKEQ. The length of the CDR3 is 17 residues. The CDR3 reads CASSQELGQGYYNEQYF. The DNA of the CDR3 is TGTGCCAGCAGTCAAGAATTGGGGCAGGGGTACTACAATGAGCAGTACTTC.

The chain employs TRBV12-3 or TRBV12-4 and TRBJ1-6; D not resolved. V shed 2 bases and J shed 7 bases, with 6 bases lying between them. This CDR3 is built from 13 residues. As DNA, the CDR3 is TGTGCCAGCAGTTTAAACGGGAATTCACCCCTCCACTTT. Translated, it gives CASSLNGNSPLHF.

The chain joins TRBV15 to TRBJ1-2, with 8 bases aligning to TRBD1. The CDR3 totals 18 residues. Germline CDR1 reads LNHNV; CDR2 reads YYDKDF (reference sequence). Germline trimming cut 0 bases from V and 2 bases from J; bases unmatched to any gene: 11. CDR3 amino acids: CATSREERYRGYNYGYTF. The CDR3, as DNA: TGTGCCACCAGCAGAGAGGAGAGGTACAGGGGGTACAACTATGGCTACACCTTC.

As regards this clonotype: A junction boundary mismatches the germline segment, possibly from a read error. The gene calls are TRBV5-4 and TRBJ2-1; either TRBD1 or TRBD2 may supply D (6 bases each). Looked up from germline, CDR1 is SGHNT and CDR2 is YYREEE (reference sequence). The CDR3 totals 15 residues. The DNA of the CDR3 is TGTGTCAGCAGCTTGGGGGGCTTAGCTTCTAATGAGCAGTTCTTC. Its translation is CVSSLGGLASNEQFF.

The sample holds one count of this clonotype. This chain joins TRBV6-1 and TRBJ2-5; TRBD2 aligns across 8 bases. Losses at the gene ends were 8 bases for V and 2 bases for J; bases not matched to a gene: 10. The germline V gene encodes CDR1 MNHNS and CDR2 SASEGT. This CDR3 is 15 amino acids long. For the CDR3, the DNA is TGTGCCAGCGTCCGGCTAGCGGGCTTTCAAGAGACCCAGTACTTC. Its protein product is CASVRLAGFQETQYF.

This clonotype was found a few times. V is TRBV5-1 and J is TRBJ2-5; no firm D call. The CDR3 consists of 13 residues. V was cut by 4 bases and J by 4 bases, with 11 bases left in between. Germline CDR1 SGHRS, CDR2 YFSETQ. The CDR3 is CASSTSPGETQYF. Here the CDR3 DNA reads TGCGCCAGCAGCACGTCCCCCGGAGAGACCCAGTACTTC.

The rearrangement joins TRBV6-2 or TRBV6-3 to TRBJ2-3; TRBD1 matches 9 bases. J gave up 5 bases and V 5 bases, and 8 bases lay outside the gene matches. From germline, CDR1 is MNHEY and CDR2 SVGEGT. This CDR3 is 15 amino acids long. CDR3 nucleotide sequence: TGTGCCAGCAGTGCGGGACAGGGACGTATAGATACGCAGTATTTT. Its translation is CASSAGQGRIDTQYF.

This clonotype was detected a few times. This CDR3 reads CASSLDLFGQGIYEQYF. Here the CDR3 DNA reads TGTGCCAGCAGCTTAGACCTCTTTGGACAGGGGATATACGAGCAGTACTTC. This chain uses TRBV11-2 with TRBJ2-7, with TRBD1 matching 9 bases. This CDR3 has 17 residues. Trimming at V came to 0 bases and at J to 4 bases, leaving 10 bases not matched to a gene. Per germline, CDR1 SGHAT and CDR2 FQNNGV.

This clonotype occurred a few times. This chain uses TRBV25-1 with TRBJ1-1; possibly TRBD1 for D (6 bases). The ends were cut back, 7 bases at V and 1 base at J, with 10 bases in the middle. CDR1 and CDR2 from the germline V gene are MGHDK and SYGVNS. This CDR3 contains 13 residues. Here the CDR3 reads CASNRVRNTEAFF. In DNA, the CDR3 is TGTGCCAGCAACAGGGTTCGGAACACTGAAGCTTTCTTT.

This clonotype was seen a few times. The chain joins TRBV6-6 to TRBJ2-7; the D gene could be TRBD1 or TRBD2 (6 bases each). V gave up 5 bases and J gave up 3 bases, with 14 bases separating them. This CDR3 spans 14 amino acids. Germline CDR1 is MNHNY and CDR2 is SVGAGI (reference sequence). For the CDR3, the DNA is TGTGCCAGCAGTAAGGGGGGCTCGAACTACGAGCAGTACTTC. As protein: CASSKGGSNYEQYF.

The chain combines TRBV4-1 with TRBJ2-1, with a weak D call TRBD2 (5 bases). CDR3 size: 18 residues. Germline CDR1 and CDR2: MGHRA and YSYEKL. V lost 0 bases to trimming and J lost 1 base, with 16 bases between them. In DNA form, the CDR3 reads TGCGCCAGCAGCCAAGATCCCCGTCTAGCTGATTCCTACAATGAGCAGTTCTTC. Encoded protein: CASSQDPRLADSYNEQFF.

This chain uses TRBV4-3 with TRBJ2-1; 7 positions agree with TRBD2. The CDR3 runs to 16 residues. With V trimmed by 4 bases and J by 0 bases, 6 bases remained unmatched. Germline CDR1 reads LGHNA; CDR2 reads YSLEER. CDR3 sequence reads: CASSPSSGPSYNEQFF. In DNA, the CDR3 is TGCGCCAGCAGCCCTTCTAGCGGTCCCTCCTACAATGAGCAGTTCTTC.

The rearrangement links TRBV4-2 to TRBJ2-1; TRBD2 matches 9 bases. The CDR3 runs 15 residues. In germline, CDR1 is LGHNA, CDR2 YNFKEQ. The V gene end was trimmed by 4 bases and the J gene end by 7 bases; junction bases not matched to a gene: 8. CDR3 nucleotides: TGTGCCAGCAGCCCCCGGGTAGCGGGGGATAATGAGCAGTTCTTC. Translation gives CASSPRVAGDNEQFF.

The chain has TRBV29-1 and TRBJ1-1; D call uncertain. Trimming took off 4 bases at V and 3 bases at J, with 12 bases between the two ends. Germline lookup yields CDR1 SQVTM and CDR2 ANQGSEA. CDR3 length: 13 amino acids. Here the CDR3 DNA reads TGCAGCGTTGTTCAGGAATTATACACTGAAGCTTTCTTT. Its translation is CSVVQELYTEAFF. Full variable domain (outside the CDR3, taken from reference TRBV29-1 and TRBJ1-1): SAVISQKPSRDICQRGTSLTIQCQVDSQVTMMFWYRQQPGQSLTLIATANQGSEATYESGFVIDKFPISRPNLTFSTLTVSNMSPEDSSIYLCSVVQELYTEAFFGQGTRLTVV.

This clonotype was counted only a few times. V is TRBV20-1 and J is TRBJ2-5; D not resolved. V was cut by 3 bases and J by 2 bases, with 10 bases left in between. Germline values: CDR1 DFQATT, CDR2 SNEGSKA (reference sequence). There are 13 residues in the CDR3. The CDR3 spells CSASLIIQETQYF. The CDR3, as DNA: TGCAGTGCTAGTCTGATTATACAAGAGACCCAGTACTTC.

The V gene is TRBV29-1, the J gene TRBJ1-1, with D tentatively TRBD1 (5 bases). From germline, CDR1 is SQVTM and CDR2 ANQGSEA. CDR3 size: 14 residues. V was shortened by 3 bases and J by 4 bases, with 15 bases between the two germline ends. CDR3 region: CSVEGTGWSTEAFF. The CDR3 DNA is TGCAGCGTTGAGGGGACTGGGTGGAGCACTGAAGCTTTCTTT. The variable domain in full, with the rest retrieved from reference TRBV29-1 and TRBJ1-1, is SAVISQKPSRDICQRGTSLTIQCQVDSQVTMMFWYRQQPGQSLTLIATANQGSEATYESGFVIDKFPISRPNLTFSTLTVSNMSPEDSSIYLCSVEGTGWSTEAFFGQGTRLTVV.

The chain has TRBV6-2 or TRBV6-3 and TRBJ2-3; 13 nucleotides match TRBD2. This CDR3 is built from 16 residues. Germline CDR1 is MNHEY and CDR2 is SVGEGT. With 4 bases clipped from V and 3 bases from J, the junction kept 4 bases outside the gene matches. CDR3 sequence reads: CASSWRTSGGTDTQYF. CDR3 coding DNA: TGTGCCAGCAGTTGGCGGACTAGCGGGGGAACAGATACGCAGTATTTT.

CDR3 nucleotides: TGTGCCACCAGACACTCCCCGGACGGCGCGAACACCGGGGAGCTGTTTTTT. Residues: CATRHSPDGANTGELFF. The gene calls are TRBV24-1 and TRBJ2-2, with D unresolved. V shed 7 bases and J shed 0 bases, with 17 bases lying between them. The CDR3 has 17 residues. Per germline, CDR1 KGHDR and CDR2 SFDVKD.

The rearrangement uses TRBV6-5 and TRBJ2-7; either TRBD1 or TRBD2 may supply D (5 bases each). This CDR3 is built from 14 residues. V was clipped by 2 bases and J by 2 bases, with 10 bases between them. Germline lookup yields CDR1 MNHEY and CDR2 SVGAGI. CDR3 amino acids: CASSYMGETYEQYF. Here the CDR3 DNA reads TGTGCCAGCAGTTACATGGGGGAGACCTACGAGCAGTACTTC.